These T cell receptor beta chains were read from a single sample in a study of shared clonotypes between healthy human individuals. Measured with immunoSEQ multiplex PCR; TCRdb has only the in-frame clones, and not every one. This sample yields around 2.5 million clones, of which 93% are seen a single time; approximately 0.37% belongs to the top ten. The sequenced material came from naive CD4+ T cells from PBMCs. Every receptor here comes from a man between 18 and 35 years old in good health. Some clones in this sample may be carry-over from other donors' samples. CDR3s include the opening cysteine and the closing phenylalanine or tryptophan. The D gene is left open where the match is weak.

CDR3aa	d_gene	j_gene	v_gene
CASSYRGPGETQYF	TRBD1	TRBJ2-5	TRBV6-5
CASSLGGTAWTDTQYF	TRBD1	TRBJ2-3	TRBV7-9
CASSPVQRTDTQYF	-	TRBJ2-3	TRBV27
CASSDVGLQETQYF	-	TRBJ2-5	TRBV5-4
CASSLAGVNEQFF	-	TRBJ2-1	TRBV5-1
CASSGPGTGPNQPQHF	TRBD1	TRBJ1-5	TRBV18
CASSRLPGPNTGELFF	-	TRBJ2-2	TRBV5-6
CASSTSRGGQETQYF	-	TRBJ2-5	TRBV27
CASSFHLGEPQLYEQYF	-	TRBJ2-7	TRBV28
CASSLEQRSSYNEQFF	-	TRBJ2-1	TRBV5-6